This record looks at one TCR beta chain sequence and its context. What this receptor recognizes is not known. No base quality values were provided; no much bigger clone lies one nucleotide off. The data were taken from a study of blood T cell repertoires in COVID-19 (dated by TCRdb to the early 2020s). About the full investigation: Samples from collaborators originated in the United States, Italy and Spain and spanned both the acute and convalescent phases of COVID-19. The prospective study material was composed of cDNA or gDNA derived from T cells, B-cell-depleted T cells, or PBMCs. Deeply sampled blood TCRbeta repertoires from subjects exposed to, actively infected with, or recovered from COVID-19 were included in the dataset. The repertoires were released in a freely available public database meant as a resource for research on the immune response to SARS-CoV-2. Samples were obtained from the ongoing ImmuneRACE study (first 160 participants) and from 1,000 to 1,500 subjects provided by 6 global collaborators. The sample metadata nearly always contained a de-identified subject ID, COVID-19 status, age in years and sex. HLA class I and class II types, where available, came from metadata supplied by the sample provider rather than from assay-based typing.

Each collaborating institution followed its own protocols to collect whole blood in K2EDTA tubes. For TCRbeta analysis, collaborator samples were shipped as frozen whole blood, as isolated PBMCs, or as DNA extracted from either sample type. TCRbeta CDR3 regions were amplified from genomic DNA using the immunoSEQ Assay, a bias-controlled multiplex PCR. Under the source paper's analysis protocol: The number of nucleated cells in each sample was estimated by amplification of reference gene primers within the assay. Sequence reads were collapsed and filtered to measure the absolute abundance of every unique TCRbeta CDR3 rearrangement. Productive Simpson clonality was computed per sample as the square root of Simpson's diversity index over productive rearrangements. Entries here come from immuneACCESS through TCRdb and include only in-frame sequences with V and J called. Some clones fail to appear in such tables; in the studies checked, an unresolved V gene covers under half of the shortfall, and the cause of the remainder is unknown. For V, J and clone size, that table is used; D and trimming come from the DNA. The sample has about 100,000 clones on record, around 79% of them singletons. The ten largest clonotypes hold about a quarter of the sample.

General findings and caveats noted by the study authors: How much clinical and demographic metadata was included differed by source and by participant, and the metadata was provided uncurated.

Trimming at the junction amounts to 3 bases on V and 1 base on J, and the germline ends lie 11 bases apart. Including cysteine and phenylalanine, the CDR3 has 15 amino acids. The entry retains the CDR3 DNA only, 45 bases that are in frame from base 1. Reading the germline V gene gives CDR1 KGHSH and CDR2 LQKENI. The chain couples TRBV18 to TRBJ2-3, with TRBD2 perhaps the D gene, on 5 matching bases. The clonotype originates from a human donor in a cohort sampled during active COVID-19. Sequences were obtained from peripheral blood. The nucleotide sequence is given as TGTGCCAGCTCACCCGCGGGTAGCGGCACAGATACGCAGTATTTT. It encodes CASSPAGSGTDTQYF.